The clone carrying this TCR beta chain was counted a few times. Its matching antigen is unknown. At one end, the junction sequence differs from germline, possibly due to a read error. Individual cDNA molecules received unique molecular identifiers. TCRdb processed the 5' RACE reads anew with MiXCR; each CDR3 protein has one entry. The sample contains tens of thousands of distinct CDR3 sequences, around 12% of which appear only once. This CDR3 is 15 amino acids long. CDR1 is MDHEN and CDR2 is SYDVKM in the germline V gene. These data are taken from a study of early T cells in non-severe SARS-CoV-2 infection. Study summary: Sequencing targeted bulk RNA from unsorted whole blood, leaving chains unpaired.

Study outcomes and limitations: Lookups in VDJdb leaned toward anti-spike CD8 responses and missed private and CD4 specificities.

This TCR was recovered from an adult who was a healthcare worker with PCR-confirmed SARS-CoV-2 infection or an uninfected control (not recorded which). This specimen was whole blood, taken at baseline. The V gene is TRBV28, the J gene TRBJ1-5; possible D gene TRBD1, 6 bases. This chain's CDR3 is CASITGQNSNQLQHF. The CDR3 DNA reads TGTGCCAGCATTACGGGACAAAATAGCAATCAGCTCCAGCATTTT.